The clone carrying this T cell receptor (beta chain) was detected once. This sample is part of a study of shared clonotypes between healthy human individuals. The CDR3 runs to 14 residues. After removal of 5 bases from V and 4 bases from J, the junction contained 7 bases not matched to a gene. The germline V gene has CDR1 LNHNV and CDR2 YYDKDF (reference sequence). Investigators divided CD4+ cells into CD45RA+ naive and CD45RA-negative memory subsets. Libraries were prepared by immunoSEQ multiplex PCR; TCRdb keeps only in-frame clonotypes and omits some of them. The sample contains fewer than 1.8 million clones, 97% to 99% of which appear only once.

V usage is TRBV15 and J usage is TRBJ1-2, with 7 bases lining up with TRBD1. The receptor was isolated from a man aged 25-40 years in good health. Sequenced material: naive CD4+ T cells sorted from blood. Subset: CD45RA+ positively selected. The CDR3: CATSAHQGVYGYTF. The DNA of the CDR3 is TGTGCCACCAGCGCCCACCAGGGGGTCTATGGCTACACCTTC. The variable domain in full, completed from reference TRBV15 and TRBJ1-2, reads DAMVIQNPRYQVTQFGKPVTLSCSQTLNHNVMYWYQQKSSQAPKLLFHYYDKDFNNEADTPDNFQSRRPNTSFCFLDIRSPGLGDTAMYLCATSAHQGVYGYTFGSGTRLTVV.